A single T cell receptor (beta chain) is shown here with its context. In its sample, this clone was seen once. The antigen this receptor binds is unknown. There are no base qualities to consult, and no much larger clone falls within one base. The CDR3 contains 16 residues, cysteine and phenylalanine counted. The only DNA kept is the CDR3, 48 bases in frame from the first base. The germline V gene encodes CDR1 ENHRY and CDR2 SYGVKD. V and J lose 1 base and 2 bases, and a span of 12 bases separates them. This sample is part of a study of cytomegalovirus exposure and HLA in healthy donors (dated by TCRdb to 2016 to 2017). Some background on the complete study: According to an earlier analysis of 587 of the donors, some 180 million T cells yielded roughly 100 million unique TCR beta sequences and more than 250 Gb of sequence data. Approximately 310 gigabases of sequencing data and around 87 million unique TCR sequences were included in an early release covering about 700 HLA-typed donors. Among the roughly 390 genotyped donors, 75% to 90% belonged to the genetic ancestry cluster associated with self-reported Caucasian donors. The aim of the study was to test whether cataloging public T cell receptors could identify signatures of past pathogen exposure. The study profiled the T cell repertoires of 550 to 700 subjects by immunosequencing and related them to cytomegalovirus serostatus. Along with the roughly 670-subject first cohort, a separate validation cohort of roughly 110 different subjects was used. To predict cytomegalovirus infection status, the study brought together high-throughput TCR immunosequencing, statistical association of individual TCRs with disease status, and machine learning. To study patterns of TCR occurrence, a later analysis re-analyzed previously published TCR beta repertoires from 500 to 850 donors and added high-resolution HLA genotyping. In the later analysis, no new phenotypic data were used to find candidate immune exposures; instead, reliance was placed on TCR beta sequences and their occurrence across donors. An earlier analysis of 587 of the donors applied high-throughput TCR beta sequencing to assess whether each TCR beta V gene segment acted as functional or pseudogenic. Donor age, sex, ethnicity and CMV serostatus were collected together with the repertoire data. A later genetic analysis used genome-wide SNP genotypes for 398 of the 666 donors, treating that subset as a discovery cohort. All discovery cohort repertoires had been generated using a single sequencing platform. HLA typing covered class I and class II loci at four-digit resolution. Typing coverage varied by locus: roughly 620-630 donors for A, B, C, DRB1 and DQB1; approximately 500 for DQA1; more than 600 for DPA1; 450 to 480 for DPB1. Because of strong linkage in the cohort, five DR-DQ haplotypes were treated as single units for association and clustering. Among roughly 400 genotyped donors of the cohort, an average of about 240,000 unique TCR beta nucleotide sequences were sequenced per donor, roughly 20% of them non-productive.

In total, about 650 healthy bone marrow donors made up the cohort. At the time of sampling, all cohort members were nominally healthy, though unrecorded immune exposures were likely present. The donor was CMV seropositive and was included in the group of about 290 seropositive cohort members. Every donor gave a peripheral blood sample, and the peripheral blood mononuclear cells from that sample were used for TCR beta sequencing. Genomic DNA extraction from the blood cell samples was performed with the Qiagen DNeasy Blood Extraction Kit. Library prep was done by the immunoSEQ multiplex PCR assay. For the multiplex PCR, a mixture combining 60 forward primers for TCR Vbeta segments and 13 reverse primers for TCR Jbeta segments was used. Amplification of the CDR3 region of rearranged TCR beta genes was performed with a multiplex PCR assay on genomic DNA. Amplified TCR beta libraries were sequenced as 87-base-pair reads on the Illumina HiSeq System. From the authors' description of their analysis: A later analysis tallied 75 million to 95 million unique TCR beta chains across the 666 repertoires, and some 10 million of those chains were shared by two or more donors. Raw reads were error-corrected and collapsed into unique sequences by a nearest-neighbor algorithm in which closely related sequences were merged to remove PCR and sequencing errors. To assign V, D and J gene segments, CDR3 sequences were aligned to IMGT reference sequences. For a sequence to be retained, a match of at least six nucleotides to both a V gene segment and a J gene segment was required. A rearrangement counted as productive if the CDR3 had no stop codons and remained in frame with V and J, and every other rearrangement counted as non-productive. CDR3 was defined according to IMGT convention as the region running from the second conserved V-encoded cysteine to the conserved J-encoded phenylalanine. Sequences without an unambiguous match to a single V gene segment were excluded from the earlier analysis of over 500 of the donors. An earlier analysis of 550 to 650 of the donors classified V segments as functional when productive rearrangements were above 56.7% and as segregating when the standard deviation between donors was above 5%. A statistical classification framework was built to diagnose cytomegalovirus status from the catalog of TCR beta chain sequences. In a later analysis, TCR nucleotide sequences were compared against IMGT/GENE-DB human TR gene sequences so that V and J genes could be assigned. In a later analysis, CDR3 sequences and most-parsimonious VDJ recombination scenarios were assigned using the TCRdist pipeline. A later analysis defined each TCR beta chain by its CDR3 amino acid sequence plus V-gene family, and excluded reads lacking a unique V-gene family. To address suspected cross-contamination and a sequencing artifact, a later analysis removed 592 highly shared, low-generation-probability nucleotide sequences. In a later analysis, a clonal expansion index for each public chain was calculated from normalized within-repertoire ranks of inferred template counts. In a later analysis, generation probabilities were computed using a VDJ recombination model fitted to out-of-frame rearrangements, and the results were checked against IGoR. A later analysis scored TCR-TCR, TCR-HLA and TCR-CMV co-occurrence with hypergeometric tests, applying a repertoire-size bias correction to TCR pairs. False discovery rates were estimated in a later analysis by permuting HLA or CMV assignments 20 times. In a later analysis, co-occurring TCRs were grouped using DBSCAN, and TCRdist sequence similarity was added for clustering within HLA-allele-positive subsets. Repertoires with fewer than 30,000 or more than 120,000 public chains, plus five repertoires with anomalous nucleotide sharing, were excluded from co-occurrence clustering. TCRdb's version of the immuneACCESS table is confined to in-frame rearrangements and falls short of the full clone set. An unresolved V gene accounts for under half of the shortfall where checked; the remainder is of unknown origin. For V, J and clone size, that table is used; D and trimming come from the DNA. The sample table contains over 150,000 clones; only one count was recorded for around 80% of them. The leading ten clones occupy 1% of the sample.

Overall study outcomes, separate from this receptor: A further reported finding was that TCR beta sequences accurately predicted the HLA-A and HLA-B alleles for most subjects in the first cohort. Most CMV-associated TCR beta chains appeared to be HLA-restricted in a later analysis, and the HLA associations seemed to be driven largely by CMV exposure. In an earlier analysis of fewer than 750 of the donors, most TCR beta V segments were observed in productive rearrangements about 87% or about 30% of the time, broadly matching IMGT annotations. In a later genetic analysis, a missense DCLRE1C variant was associated with V-gene and J-gene trimming of TCR beta chains, and the association was replicated in an independent cohort. The presence/absence analyses assumed that sequencing depth was roughly uniform across donors, and that assumption may not be true. A later analysis associated 16,951 TCR beta sequences with specific HLA alleles at a false discovery rate of 0.05. Immune exposure information for the cohort was limited to CMV serostatus. Over 15 rarely observed V segments, including chromosome 9 orphons, were excluded from the earlier analysis of approximately 500 of the donors because counts were too low. The sequencing pipeline was judged likely to have produced a cluster of highly shared sequence variants as a technical artifact. According to a later analysis, parvovirus B19, influenza, CMV and Epstein-Barr virus appeared linked to several top co-occurrence clusters. In a later analysis, the rate of TCR association differed among HLA loci, with DRB1 alleles having the most associated TCRs and HLA-C alleles having the fewest. Across donors, most TCR sequences were observed very rarely, whereas some public TCRs were present in many individuals. The authors suggested that the approach could potentially be extended to other disease states and immunological phenotypes. In a later analysis, HLA-associated TCR beta chains were found to be more clonally expanded and to have lower generation probabilities than equally common non-associated chains. Compared with the roughly 600-donor mean, donors in an Asian-associated ancestry cluster had fewer N-insertions in productive TCRs, according to a later genetic analysis. A few of the identified cytomegalovirus-associated TCR beta chains were confirmed in vitro to be specific for cytomegalovirus antigens. HLA typing was unavailable for some donors at each locus, so association tests used only the typed subset. Strong co-occurrence of HLA alleles, especially DR and DQ, made assigning TCR associations to individual alleles difficult. The study listed 150 to 200 TCR beta chains as associated with cytomegalovirus. Correlated functional status among segregating V segments might reflect linkage disequilibrium, but an unknown experimental factor could not be ruled out. In this cohort, only TCR beta chains were sequenced, and detectable features were limited by the absence of alpha or paired-chain data. Some IMGT-functional V segments, including TRBV6-2 and TRBV6-3, could not be distinguished by the 87-base-pair reads and were therefore excluded. The classifier was reported to diagnose cytomegalovirus status with high specificity and sensitivity in both the original cohort and the validation cohort.

The receptor was derived from a woman aged 50 to 65 in good health and CMV-seropositive. Input material: PBMCs. Recombination linked TRBV10-3 to TRBJ1-3, with a tentative D gene TRBD1 over 5 matching bases. The CDR3 protein: CAISEFQGLAGNTIYF. The nucleotide sequence is given as TGTGCCATCAGTGAGTTTCAGGGACTAGCTGGAAACACCATATATTTT.